These 11 T cell receptor beta chains were sequenced from one sample in a study of T cells in Graves' hyperthyroidism and ophthalmopathy. Amplified TCR beta CDR3 regions derived from RNA transcripts. Primed by the HTBI set, a first-round RT-PCR was run on the TCR CDR3. One entry per CDR3 protein results from TCRdb running MiXCR on the multiplex PCR reads. This repertoire shows 600,000 or so distinct CDR3 sequences, around 15% found once; its top ten account for 3.5% to 4%. Sequenced: blood. Receptors were obtained from a woman under 40 with Graves' hyperthyroidism.

This clonotype was observed many times. CDR3 in amino acids: CASSLPREPQHF. The CDR3 DNA follows: TGTGCCAGCAGCTTGCCGAGGGAGCCCCAGCATTTT. The V and J genes are TRBV7-8 and TRBJ1-5; D uncertain. The V gene's germline CDR1 is SGHVS and CDR2 FQNEAQ. V was pared by 3 bases and J by 8 bases, with 8 bases between. There are 12 residues in the CDR3.

This clonotype showed up just a few times. The CDR3 sequence is CASRPTSGQNTGELFF. The CDR3 DNA reads TGCGCCAGCAGACCAACTAGCGGGCAGAACACCGGGGAGCTGTTTTTT. The chain joins TRBV5-1 to TRBJ2-2; 9 nucleotides agree with TRBD2. V was pared by 5 bases and J by 1 base, with 6 bases of the junction left unmatched. The CDR3 consists of 16 residues. In germline, CDR1 is SGHRS, CDR2 YFSETQ.

This clonotype was counted a few times. V usage is TRBV11-2 and J usage is TRBJ1-6; tentatively, D is TRBD1 (5 bases). Deletions cut 4 bases from V and 6 bases from J, with 16 bases between. Looked up from germline, CDR1 is SGHAT and CDR2 is FQNNGV. The CDR3 covers 16 residues. This chain's CDR3 is CASSYLLRGTNSPLHF. The CDR3 nucleotides are TGTGCCAGCAGCTATCTATTGCGGGGGACTAATTCACCCCTCCACTTT.

The table lists this clonotype with many counts. The chain employs TRBV20-1 and TRBJ2-3; 9 bases match TRBD1. The germline gives CDR1 DFQATT, CDR2 SNEGSKA (reference sequence). This CDR3 has 18 amino acids. J gave up 0 bases and V 3 bases, and 13 bases lay outside the gene matches. In DNA, the CDR3 is TGCAGTGCTAGGGGGGACAGGGATTTCAAGAGAAGCACAGATACGCAGTATTTT. Its translation is CSARGDRDFKRSTDTQYF.

This clonotype was recorded many times. The chain uses TRBV28 and TRBJ1-5, with D possibly TRBD1 on 5 matching bases. The V end lost 3 bases, the J end lost 7 bases, and 16 bases lay between the germline ends. Germline-derived CDR1 and CDR2 are MDHEN and SYDVKM. The CDR3 is 15 residues long. CDR3 DNA: TGTGCCAGCAGTTTTGAGGGGAGGGTTAGGCAGCCCCAGCATTTT. Residues: CASSFEGRVRQPQHF.

Comments on this clonotype: Germline and junction disagree at one end, which may indicate a read error. DNA of the CDR3: TGTGCCAGCAGTTACGGGCGGCCACGGAGCTACAATGAGCAGCTCTTC. Translated: CASSYGRPRSYNEQLF. This chain connects TRBV6-9 to TRBJ2-1; D call uncertain. CDR1 is MNHGY and CDR2 is SVAAGI in the germline V gene. The CDR3 contains 16 residues.

V gene TRBV6-1 combines with J gene TRBJ1-1; 10 bases are shared with TRBD1. The CDR3 runs to 16 residues. Germline V gives CDR1 MNHNS, CDR2 SASEGT. J was trimmed by 5 bases and V by 5 bases; bases with no gene match: 11. The CDR3, as DNA: TGTGCCAGCAGTTTGCTGACAGGGGGCGCGTTGACTGAAGCTTTCTTT. Translating gives CASSLLTGGALTEAFF.

The V call is TRBV7-9, the J call TRBJ1-1, with D possibly being TRBD1 (5 bases). The CDR3 runs to 13 residues. Germline V gene sequence: CDR1 SEHNR, CDR2 FQNEAQ (reference sequence). V was trimmed by 5 bases and J by 7 bases, leaving 14 bases between them. The CDR3 sequence is CASSTRGADEAFF. CDR3 nucleotides: TGTGCCAGCAGCACCCGAGGGGCCGATGAAGCTTTCTTT. Complete variable domain (other parts from reference TRBV7-9 and TRBJ1-1): DTGVSQNPRHKITKRGQNVTFRCDPISEHNRLYWYRQTLGQGPEFLTYFQNEAQLEKSRLLSDRFSAERPKGSFSTLEIQRTEQGDSAMYLCASSTRGADEAFFGQGTRLTVV.

This clonotype was recorded at least ten times. V gene TRBV13 combines with J gene TRBJ1-1; D not certain. In germline, CDR1 is PRHDT, CDR2 FYEKMQ (reference sequence). The V gene lost 0 bases and the J gene lost 6 bases, with 14 bases spanning the gap. The CDR3 is made up of 15 amino acids. CDR3 coding DNA: TGTGCCAGCAGCTTAGGGTCAGGAAGGGCCCCTGAAGCTTTCTTT. Its protein product is CASSLGSGRAPEAFF.

The sample holds many counts of this clonotype. The chain recombines TRBV18 with TRBJ2-7, with D possibly being TRBD2 (5 bases). This CDR3 is 12 amino acids long. The V end was cut by 2 bases, the J end by 4 bases, with 6 bases between. Germline V lookup: CDR1 KGHSH, CDR2 LQKENI. The CDR3 reads CASSPGEYEQYF. The CDR3 bases are TGTGCCAGCTCACCAGGGGAGTACGAGCAGTACTTC.

The rearrangement uses TRBV7-2 and TRBJ2-7, with TRBD2 matching over 8 bases. The CDR3 length is 14 residues. Germline assignment: CDR1 SGHTA and CDR2 FQGNSA. The J segment lost 6 bases and the V segment lost 8 bases, leaving 12 bases of the junction unmatched. The DNA of the CDR3 is TGTGCCAGCGGCCAGAGAGCGGGAGTGGGCGAGCAGTACTTC. As protein: CASGQRAGVGEQYF.